Following are 29 T cell receptor beta chains from one sample sequenced in a study of blood T cells in healthy people across ages. A sample-barcoded 5' primer and a J-beta primer mix were used in a second PCR of roughly 7 to 12 cycles. One entry per CDR3 protein, called by TCRdb with MiXCR from the 5' RACE reads. The table has hundreds of thousands of distinct CDR3 sequences, just over 55% seen once. The sequencing sample was made of blood. These receptors were collected from a man in his forties in good health.

The rearrangement joins TRBV7-2 to TRBJ2-1, with 8 positions matching TRBD2. The CDR3 spans 15 residues. Germline assignment: CDR1 SGHTA and CDR2 FQGNSA. J was trimmed by 8 bases and V by 3 bases; bases with no gene match: 9. The CDR3 bases are TGTGCCAGCAGCTTTAGACCGGGAGGGCGGGATGAGCAGTTCTTC. Its translation is CASSFRPGGRDEQFF.

This clonotype has more than one count but fewer than ten. This chain joins TRBV5-1 and TRBJ2-5; no reliable D call. This CDR3 comprises 15 residues. Germline V lookup: CDR1 SGHRS, CDR2 YFSETQ. Trimming removed 2 bases from V and 0 bases from J, with 11 bases in between. CDR3 in DNA: TGCGCCAGCAGCTTTCTTGGGGTATACCAAGAGACCCAGTACTTC. Translating it yields CASSFLGVYQETQYF.

This clonotype was picked up a small number of times. The CDR3 nucleotides are TGTGCCAGCAGTTCCTATTACTACGAGCAGTACTTC. This codes for CASSSYYYEQYF. The chain couples TRBV28 to TRBJ2-7; D is uncertain. The ends were cut back, 4 bases at V and 3 bases at J, with 7 bases in the middle. This CDR3 region has 12 residues. Germline V gives CDR1 MDHEN, CDR2 SYDVKM. Combining the CDR3 with reference TRBV28 and TRBJ2-7 gives the whole variable domain DVKVTQSSRYLVKRTGEKVFLECVQDMDHENMFWYRQDPGLGLRLIYFSYDVKMKEKGDIPEGYSVSREKKERFSLILESASTNQTSMYLCASSSYYYEQYFGPGTRLTVT.

The chain recombines TRBV6-6 with TRBJ1-2, with a tentative D call TRBD1 (6 bases). There are 16 residues in the CDR3. V lost 4 bases and J 4 bases, leaving 19 bases between the germline ends. Germline V lookup: CDR1 MNHNY, CDR2 SVGAGI (reference sequence). The CDR3, as DNA: TGTGCCAGCAGTTCCGAATCGGGGGCGGCGGGCTATGGCTACACCTTC. Translation: CASSSESGAAGYGYTF.

The chain recombines TRBV28 with TRBJ1-5; the D is unclear. From germline, CDR1 is MDHEN and CDR2 SYDVKM. The CDR3 is 15 amino acids. Trimming stripped 10 bases from V and 0 bases from J, with 16 bases between. The CDR3 region has the DNA TGTGCCATTAACCGGCGGGGATATAGCAATCAGCCCCAGCATTTT. This sequence encodes CAINRRGYSNQPQHF.

The V and J genes are TRBV3-1 and TRBJ2-2; D gene unclear. The V end was cut by 5 bases, the J end by 8 bases, with 12 bases between. CDR3 length: 13 amino acids. The germline CDR1 and CDR2 sequences are LGHDT and YNNKEL (reference sequence). CDR3: CASSYRPAGELFF. CDR3 in DNA: TGTGCCAGCAGCTATCGTCCCGCGGGGGAGCTGTTTTTT.

The rearrangement links TRBV7-2 to TRBJ1-4; tentative D call: TRBD1 (5 bases). CDR1 SGHTA and CDR2 FQGNSA come from the germline V gene. Trimming shortened V by 0 bases and J by 8 bases, and 13 bases separated the two germline ends. CDR3 size: 15 residues. The CDR3: CASSLAGIGEEKLFF. The CDR3 nucleotides are TGTGCCAGCAGCTTAGCGGGAATAGGGGAGGAAAAACTGTTTTTT.

The chain recombines TRBV27 with TRBJ1-2, with TRBD1 matching 8 bases. The CDR3 loop spans 14 amino acids. Germline trimming cut 3 bases from V and 8 bases from J; bases unmatched to any gene: 8. Germline V lookup: CDR1 MNHEY, CDR2 SMNVEV (reference sequence). The CDR3 region has the DNA TGTGCCAGCAGTTTTCGGCAGGGGGCATGGGGCTACACCTTC. Protein: CASSFRQGAWGYTF.

This chain links TRBV3-1 with TRBJ1-2; D ambiguous. Germline lookup yields CDR1 LGHDT and CDR2 YNNKEL (reference sequence). Trimming removed 2 bases at V and 4 bases at J, with 14 bases between. CDR3 length: 15 amino acids. The CDR3 sequence: CASSQWQTTTYGYTF. CDR3 bases: TGTGCCAGCAGCCAATGGCAGACTACAACCTATGGCTACACCTTC.

This chain joins TRBV7-9 and TRBJ1-2; no definite D call. Germline loops: CDR1 SEHNR, CDR2 FQNEAQ (reference sequence). Trimming shortened V by 8 bases and J by 2 bases, and 12 bases separated the two germline ends. There are 13 residues in the CDR3. In DNA form, the CDR3 reads TGTGCCAGCGGACCCGCTATCAACTATGGCTACACCTTC. Its translation: CASGPAINYGYTF.

The chain links TRBV9 to TRBJ2-5; 7 bases are shared with TRBD2. Germline values: CDR1 SGDLS, CDR2 YYNGEE. The CDR3 sequence is 15 residues long. Unmatched junction bases numbered 7, after V lost 0 bases and J lost 5 bases. CDR3 residues: CASSVDPGGAETQYF. The CDR3, as DNA: TGTGCCAGCAGCGTAGATCCGGGGGGAGCTGAGACCCAGTACTTC. Full variable domain (remainder filled in from reference TRBV9 and TRBJ2-5): DSGVTQTPKHLITATGQRVTLRCSPRSGDLSVYWYQQSLDQGLQFLIQYYNGEERAKGNILERFSAQQFPDLHSELNLSSLELGDSALYFCASSVDPGGAETQYFGPGTRLLVL.

This clonotype showed up many times. The chain links TRBV28 to TRBJ2-7; D gene uncertain. The germline gives CDR1 MDHEN, CDR2 SYDVKM. Trimming shortened V by 6 bases and J by 0 bases, and 9 bases separated the two germline ends. The length of the CDR3 is 13 residues. CDR3: CASSSPSSYEQYF. CDR3 bases: TGTGCCAGCAGCTCCCCTAGCTCCTACGAGCAGTACTTC.

This sequence joins TRBV14 and TRBJ2-5; unclear D gene. Germline V gene sequence: CDR1 SGHDN, CDR2 FVKESK. The CDR3 is made up of 14 amino acids. Trimming left V 1 base short and J 4 bases short, with 10 bases between. The CDR3 DNA reads TGTGCCAGCAGCCAAGTGTTGGAGAGAGAGACCCAGTACTTC. Translation gives CASSQVLERETQYF.

The chain couples TRBV28 to TRBJ1-5; D is possibly TRBD1 (6 bases). The germline V gene has CDR1 MDHEN and CDR2 SYDVKM. V lost 6 bases to trimming and J lost 7 bases, with 16 bases between them. This CDR3 is built from 14 residues. CDR3 nucleotide sequence: TGTGCCAGCAGGCCCGGCGGGGACAACCAGCCCCAGCATTTT. This gives the protein CASRPGGDNQPQHF.

This chain connects TRBV9 to TRBJ2-3; a weak D match, TRBD1 (6 bases). The CDR3 runs to 14 residues. Trimming pared 1 base from V and 3 bases from J, leaving 9 bases between. Germline CDR1 SGDLS, CDR2 YYNGEE. CDR3 sequence: CASSVRDKTDTQYF. The DNA of the CDR3 is TGTGCCAGCAGCGTACGGGACAAGACAGATACGCAGTATTTT. Supplemented by reference TRBV9 and TRBJ2-3, the full variable domain reads DSGVTQTPKHLITATGQRVTLRCSPRSGDLSVYWYQQSLDQGLQFLIQYYNGEERAKGNILERFSAQQFPDLHSELNLSSLELGDSALYFCASSVRDKTDTQYFGPGTRLTVL.

This clonotype was found a few times. The chain carries TRBV5-1 and TRBJ2-7, with no clear D. Trimming shortened V by 2 bases and J by 4 bases, and 16 bases separated the two germline ends. The CDR3 covers 15 residues. The V gene's germline CDR1 is SGHRS and CDR2 YFSETQ. CDR3 nucleotides: TGCGCCAGCAGCTTACTCCCCGGGCAAAGTTACGAGCAGTACTTC. Its translation is CASSLLPGQSYEQYF.

This clonotype showed up just a few times. The V and J genes are TRBV7-6 and TRBJ2-7; D possibly corresponds to TRBD2 (6 bases). V was shortened by 5 bases and J by 0 bases, with 17 bases between the two germline ends. The CDR3 totals 16 residues. The germline V gene has CDR1 SGHVS and CDR2 FNYEAQ. The CDR3 nucleotides read TGTGCCAGCAGCACTTCGGGACGGGAGACCTCCTACGAGCAGTACTTC. Its translation is CASSTSGRETSYEQYF.

The genes are TRBV20-1 and TRBJ2-3, with D perhaps matching TRBD2 (6 bases). CDR1 and CDR2 (germline): DFQATT, SNEGSKA (reference sequence). Deletions cut 0 bases from V and 0 bases from J, with 13 bases between. The CDR3 contains 16 residues. The CDR3 sequence is CSARDRSGRSTDTQYF. DNA of the CDR3: TGCAGTGCTAGAGATAGGTCGGGGAGGAGCACAGATACGCAGTATTTT.

The chain carries TRBV6-5 and TRBJ1-1; D gene ambiguous. V lost 2 bases to trimming and J lost 2 bases, with 9 bases between them. Germline V gene data show CDR1 as MNHEY and CDR2 as SVGAGI. CDR3 length: 14 amino acids. CDR3: CASSYAVRNTEAFF. The CDR3 DNA follows: TGTGCCAGCAGTTACGCAGTCCGTAACACTGAAGCTTTCTTT.

This sequence joins TRBV6-1 and TRBJ1-2, with unresolved D. The germline CDR1 and CDR2 sequences are MNHNS and SASEGT. The CDR3 loop spans 14 amino acids. The V end lost 1 base, the J end lost 4 bases, and 10 bases lay between the germline ends. CDR3 nucleotide sequence: TGTGCCAGCAGTGAAGAGGTGGGAGGCTATGGCTACACCTTC. Protein: CASSEEVGGYGYTF.

The chain joins TRBV27 to TRBJ1-1; TRBD1 agrees at 7 bases. Losses at the gene ends were 3 bases for V and 10 bases for J; bases not matched to a gene: 14. In germline, CDR1 is MNHEY, CDR2 SMNVEV (reference sequence). The CDR3 sequence is 15 residues long. This CDR3 reads CASSFQGQAGWGAFF. The CDR3 DNA reads as TGTGCCAGCAGTTTCCAAGGACAGGCCGGTTGGGGAGCTTTCTTT.

The V and J genes are TRBV5-1 and TRBJ2-7; 8 nucleotides agree with TRBD2. The CDR3 covers 14 residues. Germline V gives CDR1 SGHRS, CDR2 YFSETQ. J lost 7 bases, V lost 5 bases, and 11 bases had no gene match. The CDR3 protein is CASRYERGFDEQYF. The CDR3 DNA sequence: TGCGCCAGCAGATATGAGCGGGGGTTCGATGAGCAGTACTTC.

This sequence joins TRBV10-3 and TRBJ1-4; no reliable D call. Per the germline V gene, CDR1 is ENHRY and CDR2 is SYGVKD. The CDR3 is made up of 13 amino acids. V was clipped by 0 bases and J by 3 bases, with 2 bases between them. Here the CDR3 reads CAISESPNEKLFF. In DNA, the CDR3 is TGTGCCATCAGTGAGTCCCCTAATGAAAAACTGTTTTTT.

V is TRBV14 and J is TRBJ2-7; D remains unclear. This CDR3 contains 13 residues. V dropped 3 bases and J dropped 0 bases, with 6 bases sitting between them. CDR1 and CDR2 (germline): SGHDN, FVKESK. The CDR3 bases are TGTGCCAGCAGCCAGCCCCCCTCCTACGAGCAGTACTTC. This codes for CASSQPPSYEQYF.

V is TRBV5-1 and J is TRBJ2-2, with D perhaps TRBD1 (6 bases). This CDR3 has 15 residues. Trimming left V 4 bases short and J 6 bases short, with 16 bases between. Germline assignment: CDR1 SGHRS and CDR2 YFSETQ. The CDR3: CASSPDQQGSGELFF. CDR3 in DNA: TGCGCCAGCAGCCCAGATCAACAGGGATCCGGGGAGCTGTTTTTT.

The chain links TRBV6-5 to TRBJ2-4, with 9 positions matching TRBD1. The better agreement between TRBJ2-7 and the DNA end casts doubt on the J call. The CDR3 length is 14 residues. Germline assignment: CDR1 MNHEY and CDR2 SVGAGI. The CDR3 protein is CASSCSGQGYEQYF. CDR3 bases: TGTGCCAGCAGTTGCTCAGGACAGGGGTACGAGCAGTACTTC.

J is TRBJ1-2 and V is TRBV20-1, with D possibly matching TRBD1 (5 bases). Germline V lookup: CDR1 DFQATT, CDR2 SNEGSKA (reference sequence). Trimming removed 0 bases from V and 5 bases from J, with 13 bases in between. This CDR3 contains 14 residues. CDR3 sequence (DNA): TGCAGTGCTAGAGATATAACGACAGCTTATGGCTACACCTTC. This gives the protein CSARDITTAYGYTF.

The V call is TRBV28, the J call TRBJ2-5; a weak D match, TRBD1 (6 bases). Trimming removed 2 bases from V and 11 bases from J, with 30 bases in between. This CDR3 has 18 amino acids. CDR1 MDHEN and CDR2 SYDVKM come from the germline V gene. Here the CDR3 reads CASSLLGGGIGTNNEQYF. For the CDR3, the DNA is TGTGCCAGCAGTTTACTTGGTGGGGGAATCGGGACAAACAATGAGCAGTACTTC.

This CDR3 reads CASSSRFDPGFHFQDQETQYF. CDR3 coding DNA: TGTGCCAGCAGTTCTCGATTCGACCCGGGGTTCCACTTTCAAGACCAAGAGACCCAGTACTTC. The chain recombines TRBV12-3 or TRBV12-4 with TRBJ2-5; tentatively, D is TRBD2 (5 bases). There are 21 residues in the CDR3. V lost 4 bases and J lost 0, with 30 bases in between.